This entry features one T cell receptor beta chain sequence. Its antigen is currently unknown. Germline V lookup: CDR1 SEHNR, CDR2 FQNEAQ (reference sequence). The CDR3 is 13 residues long. The V gene lost 5 bases and the J gene lost 4 bases, with 12 bases spanning the gap. Profiling relied on immunoSEQ multiplex PCR, and the TCRdb table lists in-frame clones only, not all of them. The table records roughly 23,000 clones, approximately 88% of them present only once. This record comes from a study of OX40 agonist ivuxolimab in advanced cancers. Turning to the study itself: Clinicians treated patients with ivuxolimab, an agonistic anti-OX40 (CD134) antibody. A male proportion of 82.7% was recorded, with mean age around 55 years and range about 20 to 85. Findings and caveats of the study: Partial responders receiving 0.1-3.0 mg/kg showed among the lowest clonal expansion.

Baseline, cycle 4 day 1, and cycle 7 day 1 were the blood sampling points. The J gene is TRBJ2-7, the V gene TRBV7-9, with D maybe TRBD2 (6 bases). The TCR was taken from an adult with an advanced solid tumor such as melanoma, head and neck, liver or kidney cancer. This sample comprised CD4+ or CD8+ T cells sorted from blood, obtained in a trial of the OX40 agonist ivuxolimab. Here the CDR3 reads CASSPRERYEQYF. The CDR3 DNA follows: TGTGCCAGCAGCCCCCGGGAGAGGTACGAGCAGTACTTC.